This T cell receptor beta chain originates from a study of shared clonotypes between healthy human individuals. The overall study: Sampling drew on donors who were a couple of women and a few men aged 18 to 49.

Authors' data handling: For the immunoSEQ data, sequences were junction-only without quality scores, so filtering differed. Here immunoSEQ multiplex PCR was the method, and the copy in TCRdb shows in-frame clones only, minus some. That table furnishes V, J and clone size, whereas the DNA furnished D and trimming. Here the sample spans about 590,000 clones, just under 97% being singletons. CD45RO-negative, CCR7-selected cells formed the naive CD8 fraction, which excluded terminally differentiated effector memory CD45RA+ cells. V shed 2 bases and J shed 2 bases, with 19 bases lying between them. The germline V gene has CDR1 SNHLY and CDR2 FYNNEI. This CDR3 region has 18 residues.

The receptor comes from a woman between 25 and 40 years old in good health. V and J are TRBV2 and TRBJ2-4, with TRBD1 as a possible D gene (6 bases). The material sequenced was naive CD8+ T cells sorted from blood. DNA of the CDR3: TGTGCCAGCAGTGAACTGGAGACAGGACTTGTAACCAAAAACATTCAGTACTTC. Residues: CASSELETGLVTKNIQYF.